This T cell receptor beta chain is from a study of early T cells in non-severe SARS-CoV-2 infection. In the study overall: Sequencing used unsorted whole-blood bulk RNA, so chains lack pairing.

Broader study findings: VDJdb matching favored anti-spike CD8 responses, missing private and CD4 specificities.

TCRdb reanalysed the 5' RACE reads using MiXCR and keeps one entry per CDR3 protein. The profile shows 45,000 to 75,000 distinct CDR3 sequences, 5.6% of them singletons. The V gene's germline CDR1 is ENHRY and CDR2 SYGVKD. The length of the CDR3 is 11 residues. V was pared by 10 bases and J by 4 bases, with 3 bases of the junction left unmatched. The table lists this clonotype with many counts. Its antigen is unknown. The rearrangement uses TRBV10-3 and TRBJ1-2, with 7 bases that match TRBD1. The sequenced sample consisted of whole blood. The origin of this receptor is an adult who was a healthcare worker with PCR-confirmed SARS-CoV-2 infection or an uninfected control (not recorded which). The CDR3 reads CATRDSYGYTF. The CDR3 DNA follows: TGTGCCACCAGGGACAGCTATGGCTACACCTTC.